Listed below are T cell receptor beta chains from one sample, sequenced in a study of cytomegalovirus exposure and HLA in healthy donors. The data were produced by immunoSEQ multiplex PCR, yet TCRdb's version contains in-frame clones alone and is incomplete. The sample includes around 94,000 clones, around 78% of them seen just once. The source material was PBMCs. These receptors were taken from a man aged 35 to 55 in good health and CMV-seronegative. CDR3s leave out the opening cysteine and the closing phenylalanine or tryptophan.

cdr3_aa	v_call	j_call
ASSGAGEQY	TRBV9	TRBJ2-7
ASSLEGARGNTIY	TRBV5-1	TRBJ1-3
ASSGILTYEQY	TRBV2	TRBJ2-7
ASRAGGIQPQH	TRBV19	TRBJ1-5
AWRHVRGNYGYT	TRBV30	TRBJ1-2
ASRMDRATQPQH	TRBV19	TRBJ1-5
ASSWIKAGGQDTQY	TRBV5-6	TRBJ2-3
ASSVVGGGPSDTQY	TRBV9	TRBJ2-3
ASSKWTGANSPLH	TRBV5-1	TRBJ1-6
AWNGGRGNTIY	TRBV30	TRBJ1-3
ASSELLTGTYEQY	TRBV6-1	TRBJ2-7
SADWLETQY	TRBV20-1	TRBJ2-5
ASSPQLAGGGETQY	TRBV7-2	TRBJ2-5
ASSLVSSGSYNEQF	TRBV7-2	TRBJ2-1
ASSLRGIGYEQY	TRBV13	.
ASSIPARANTEAF	TRBV19	TRBJ1-1
ASSPDGTRLRTPLH	TRBV7-9	TRBJ1-6
ASSQFTNEKLF	TRBV6-1	TRBJ1-4
ASRLAGRENEQF	TRBV10-2	TRBJ2-1
ASSRDRNNEQF	TRBV4-3	TRBJ2-1
ASSLQTSETGTYNSPLH	TRBV27	TRBJ1-6
ASSILGGDQPQH	TRBV19	TRBJ1-5